The clone carrying this TCR delta chain is medium-sized. Other DNA variants within this sample encode the same CDR3. The V gene lost 3 bases and the J gene lost 4 bases, with 11 bases spanning the gap. The germline gives CDR1 GEAIGNYY, CDR2 EKD. The CDR3 consists of 13 residues. TCRdb made new clone calls on the reads using CATT. The table includes around 5,000 delta-chain clones, 2.5% to 3% detected once. This specimen belongs to a study of gamma-delta chains in newborns, infants, children. The wider study: Microbial exposure reportedly drives polyclonal innate γδ T cell expansion after birth.

Sequences were obtained from blood. The TCR comes from a child who was a newborn, infant or young child, either healthy, febrile or measles-vaccinated (not recorded which). The chain couples TRDV2 to TRDJ1; possibly TRDD3 for D (6 bases). The CDR3 DNA follows: TGTGCCTGTGACGTACTGGGAGACGATAAACTCATCTTT. Translation: CACDVLGDDKLIF.